Below, 21 T cell receptor beta chains from the same sample are listed, as sequenced in a study of blood T cell repertoires in COVID-19. This table comes from immunoSEQ multiplex PCR, and its TCRdb copy is limited to in-frame clones, with some not included. The table lists more than 65,000 clones, about nine tenths of them singletons, with roughly 7% in the top ten. The specimen was peripheral blood. Every receptor here comes from a man aged 50-59 years with active COVID-19.

The rearrangement joins TRBV5-1 to TRBJ2-5, with TRBD1 as a possible D gene (5 bases). The CDR3 has 17 amino acids. V lost 3 bases and J lost 2, with 20 bases in between. CDR1 is SGHRS, CDR2 YFSETQ, per germline. In nucleotides, the CDR3 is TGCGCCAGCAGCTCTGGAAGCACCCGTGGGGCACAAGAGACCCAGTACTTC. Translated, it gives CASSSGSTRGAQETQYF.

The rearrangement links TRBV5-1 to TRBJ1-6; D call uncertain. With 8 bases removed from V and 11 bases from J, the gap between germline ends came to 14 bases. This CDR3 has 12 residues. In germline, CDR1 is SGHRS, CDR2 YFSETQ. The CDR3 loop is CARWCGGAPLHF. CDR3 DNA: TGCGCCAGATGGTGCGGCGGAGCACCCCTCCACTTT.

V is TRBV5-6 and J is TRBJ2-6; 7 bases agree with TRBD1. Germline assignment: CDR1 SGHDT and CDR2 YYEEEE. The CDR3 loop spans 17 amino acids. With V trimmed by 4 bases and J by 0 bases, 7 bases remained unmatched. CDR3 sequence reads: CASSMTGIYSGANVLTF. CDR3 bases: TGTGCCAGCAGCATGACAGGGATCTACTCTGGGGCCAACGTCCTGACTTTC.

V and J are TRBV18 and TRBJ1-1, with 9 bases that match TRBD1. CDR1 and CDR2 from the germline V gene are KGHSH and LQKENI. The ends lost 3 bases at V and 4 bases at J; junction bases unmatched: 9. The CDR3 length is 16 residues. The DNA of the CDR3 is TGTGCCAGCTCACCCGGGACAGGGACTTTCGGCACTGAAGCTTTCTTT. It is translated as CASSPGTGTFGTEAFF.

This chain joins TRBV5-4 and TRBJ1-3; weak D call: TRBD1 (5 bases). The V end was cut by 4 bases, the J end by 0 bases, with 14 bases between. Germline lookup yields CDR1 SGHNT and CDR2 YYREEE (reference sequence). The CDR3 is 16 residues long. CDR3 bases: TGTGCCAGCAGCCCACGTCAGGGAAGCTCTGGAAACACCATATATTTT. Protein sequence: CASSPRQGSSGNTIYF.

The CDR3 here is CASSLQAGGQETQYF. The DNA of the CDR3 is TGCGCCAGCAGCTTGCAAGCGGGGGGGCAAGAGACCCAGTACTTC. The chain links TRBV5-1 to TRBJ2-5; 10 bases map to TRBD2. In germline, CDR1 is SGHRS, CDR2 YFSETQ. V was clipped by 1 base and J by 2 bases; unmatched bases: 2. The CDR3 has 15 amino acids.

CDR3 in amino acids: CAWSGAGLNTEAFF. CDR3 in DNA: TGTGCCTGGAGTGGGGCAGGTCTGAACACTGAAGCTTTCTTT. The chain links TRBV30 to TRBJ1-1; D not certain. The V gene lost 1 base and the J gene lost 0 bases, with 9 bases spanning the gap. This CDR3 has 14 residues. The germline CDR1 and CDR2 sequences are GTSNPN and SVGIG (reference sequence).

This clone has more than one count but fewer than ten. This chain links TRBV7-9 with TRBJ2-7; 7 bases fit TRBD1. V shed 5 bases and J 12 bases; nucleotides not matched to a gene: 7. The CDR3 is made up of 11 amino acids. From germline, CDR1 is SEHNR and CDR2 FQNEAQ (reference sequence). The CDR3 protein is CASSPNRGRYF. The CDR3 DNA follows: TGTGCCAGCAGCCCAAACAGGGGTCGGTACTTC.

The gene calls are TRBV28 and TRBJ1-6; the D gene is possibly TRBD1 (5 bases). The length of the CDR3 is 14 residues. Per the germline V gene, CDR1 is MDHEN and CDR2 is SYDVKM. The V and J ends lost 5 bases and 11 bases respectively, with 16 bases between them. CDR3 nucleotide sequence: TGTGCCAGCAGTCCGCCAAGGGGCTCGGCACCCCTCCACTTT. This encodes CASSPPRGSAPLHF.

This chain uses TRBV4-1 with TRBJ2-3, with D tentatively TRBD1 (6 bases). Germline V lookup: CDR1 MGHRA, CDR2 YSYEKL. The CDR3 is 17 amino acids. The germline V and J ends were trimmed by 4 bases and 0 bases, with 17 bases remaining between them. CDR3 DNA: TGCGCCAGCAGCCGTTGGGATAAGGGGGAAAGCACAGATACGCAGTATTTT. Translated, it gives CASSRWDKGESTDTQYF.

This chain joins TRBV29-1 and TRBJ1-1; TRBD1 is a possible D gene (6 bases). The CDR3 is 14 amino acids. Trimming shortened V by 7 bases and J by 5 bases, and 20 bases separated the two germline ends. Germline assignment: CDR1 SQVTM and CDR2 ANQGSEA. CDR3 DNA: TGCAGCGCCGGCAAACAGGGAGGGAGTACTGAAGCTTTCTTT. Its protein product is CSAGKQGGSTEAFF.

The chain uses TRBV29-1 and TRBJ2-1; 12 nucleotides align to TRBD2. The trim removed 2 bases at V and 7 bases at J, leaving 9 bases unmatched. The V gene's germline CDR1 is SQVTM and CDR2 ANQGSEA. This CDR3 is 16 amino acids long. The CDR3 DNA reads as TGCAGCGTTGAACCCATGGCTAGCGGGAGGGTAAATGAGCAGTTCTTC. This gives the protein CSVEPMASGRVNEQFF.

The chain uses TRBV7-9 and TRBJ1-2; D ambiguous. This CDR3 spans 13 amino acids. Trimming cost V 5 bases and J 8 bases, with 15 bases left between them. From germline, CDR1 is SEHNR and CDR2 FQNEAQ (reference sequence). The CDR3 DNA reads TGTGCCAGCAGCCGCGGCGGTTCCACGGGCTACACCTTC. As protein: CASSRGGSTGYTF.

The chain couples TRBV7-9 to TRBJ2-1; TRBD2 matches 9 bases. Trimming removed 2 bases from V and 5 bases from J; junction bases left unmatched: 7. The CDR3 totals 16 residues. In germline, CDR1 is SEHNR, CDR2 FQNEAQ (reference sequence). CDR3 nucleotide sequence: TGTGCCAGCAGCTTACGGCCGGGACTAGCCCACAATGAGCAGTTCTTC. Its translation is CASSLRPGLAHNEQFF.

The gene calls are TRBV27 and TRBJ2-7, with 8 bases that match TRBD1. Germline loops: CDR1 MNHEY, CDR2 SMNVEV (reference sequence). V dropped 9 bases and J dropped 0; count of bases not matched to a gene: 4. This CDR3 comprises 13 residues. For the CDR3, the DNA is TGTGCCAGTTGGACAGGGATCTCCTACGAGCAGTACTTC. Its protein product is CASWTGISYEQYF.

This clone was recorded a few times. The same CDR3 is also encoded by other DNA sequences in this sample. The chain joins TRBV6-5 to TRBJ1-2; TRBD1 agrees at 11 bases. CDR1 is MNHEY, CDR2 SVGAGI, per germline. There are 16 residues in the CDR3. V gave up 0 bases and J gave up 5 bases; unmatched junction bases: 5. The chain's CDR3 is CASSYSRTGGGYGYTF. In DNA, the CDR3 is TGTGCCAGCAGTTACTCAAGGACAGGGGGCGGATATGGCTACACCTTC.

The rearrangement joins TRBV28 to TRBJ1-5; 9 bases agree with TRBD1. Per germline, CDR1 MDHEN and CDR2 SYDVKM. V lost 5 bases, J lost 5 bases, and 10 bases stayed unmatched. The CDR3 has 16 amino acids. The CDR3 loop is CASSPTTTGGHQPQHF. Written as DNA, the CDR3 is TGTGCCAGCAGTCCCACTACGACAGGGGGGCATCAGCCCCAGCATTTT.

This clone appeared a single time. V usage is TRBV28 and J usage is TRBJ1-6; the match to TRBD1 covers 8 bases. The CDR3 extends over 15 amino acids. CDR1 and CDR2 from the germline V gene are MDHEN and SYDVKM. V gave up 6 bases and J gave up 7 bases; unmatched junction bases: 8. CDR3 bases: TGTGCCAGCAGCTTGCGGACAGGGACCAATTCACCCCTCCACTTT. It encodes CASSLRTGTNSPLHF.

V and J are TRBV10-3 and TRBJ1-2, with D tentatively TRBD1 (6 bases). V lost 8 bases and J 3 bases, leaving 16 bases between the germline ends. The CDR3 consists of 14 residues. The germline V gene has CDR1 ENHRY and CDR2 SYGVKD. The CDR3 protein is CAISQGIIYYGYTF. CDR3 coding DNA: TGTGCCATCTCTCAGGGGATCATCTACTATGGCTACACCTTC.

This clone was observed a single time. The V call is TRBV6-1, the J call TRBJ2-7, with TRBD2 identical over 8 bases. This CDR3 is 15 amino acids long. Germline V lookup: CDR1 MNHNS, CDR2 SASEGT. After removal of 3 bases from V and 7 bases from J, the junction contained 11 bases not matched to a gene. The chain's CDR3 is CASSDPGGTSWEQYF. CDR3 nucleotides: TGTGCCAGCAGTGACCCGGGGGGGACCTCCTGGGAGCAGTACTTC.

This clone appeared once. The V gene is TRBV10-3, the J gene TRBJ1-2; no clear D. Germline V gene lookup returns CDR1 ENHRY and CDR2 SYGVKD. V dropped 0 bases and J dropped 5 bases, with 7 bases sitting between them. CDR3 length: 13 amino acids. CDR3 DNA sequence: TGTGCCATCAGTGAGTCGTCGGGTTATGGCTACACCTTC. Protein: CAISESSGYGYTF.